A selection of T cell receptor beta chains follows, all from one sample in a study of molecular identifiers for immune sequencing clone quantification. TCRdb re-called the PCR reads through MiXCR, storing one row per CDR3 protein. The table has 400,000 to 600,000 distinct CDR3 sequences, roughly 23% seen once. Sequencing used naive CD8+ T cells from blood, with Jurkat cell RNA spiked in. These receptors all stem from a human donor in good health. Some libraries in this study had Jurkat cell RNA spiked in. Each CDR3 is given with its conserved first and last residue. The size field is filled for only some rows; it gives once, few, many or a size class.

CDR3 protein	clone size	V gene	CDR3 length
CASTLTYGTGTYEQYF	-	TRBV7-9	16
CASSLFSGGGMQYF	few	TRBV12-3/TRBV12-4	14
CASSPETGMNEQFF	few	TRBV7-9	14
CAWSVGVWEQYF	many	TRBV30	12
CASSYGGDEYF	many	TRBV6-2/TRBV6-3	11
CASSPGTGVSGNTIYF	-	TRBV9	16
CASSQERERESRAEQFF	-	TRBV4-3	17
CAWSGPGSEQYF	many	TRBV30	12
CGASNFFGQGLDTQYF	-	TRBV20-1	16
CAISEGEPPDEQYF	many	TRBV10-3	14
CASDEPGQGGQPQHF	many	TRBV21-1	15
CASSRNPGGRSDTQYF	many	TRBV4-1	16
CASWGGRIDSGANVLTF	-	TRBV12-3/TRBV12-4	17
CASSLSWTQYF	few	TRBV7-9	11
CASSLGVDTQYF	many	TRBV12-3/TRBV12-4	12
CASSGGLAGGITDTQYF	many	TRBV5-1	17
CASSQSISYNEQFF	-	TRBV7-2	14
CASSTWLADTQYF	few	TRBV19	13
CASRDPLRSGNTIYF	many	TRBV3-1	15
CSARDHHWVTDTQYF	many	TRBV20-1	15
CSARWDFSTDTQYF	few	TRBV20-1	14
CSARVYLPDSPIFHTQYF	few	TRBV20-1	18
CASSQDESGGALSGANVLTF	-	TRBV4-3	20
CASSQEIRGTKSIQYF	-	TRBV4-1	16
CSARGEDSVVSEAFF	many	TRBV20-1	15
CASSFPGLGNEQFF	-	TRBV13	14
CASSYSGLAGKNEQFF	-	TRBV6-5	16
CASSYSGHYEQYF	many	TRBV6-2/TRBV6-3	13
CASSFGGNNEQFF	many	TRBV12-3/TRBV12-4	13
CSVEVGSGFEKLFF	many	TRBV29-1	14
CASSLGRGQNQPQHF	few	TRBV5-6	15
CSVGGQGEAFF	-	TRBV29-1	11
CASSPSRTNTGELFF	-	TRBV14	15
CASSYSMAGGNTGELFF	-	TRBV6-2/TRBV6-3	17
CAISETGGRGQPQHF	many	TRBV10-3	15
CASSNPGMSDF	few	TRBV21-1	11
CASRTTGLDEKLFF	few	TRBV6-2/TRBV6-3	14
CASSPTSGGYNEQFF	many	TRBV7-2	15
CASSLTSGRETDTQYF	-	TRBV12-3/TRBV12-4	16
CASSYRGNSINSPLHF	-	TRBV12-3/TRBV12-4	16
CASSRTVSYEQYF	-	TRBV27	13
CASSLVATTTPSTDTQYF	few	TRBV12-3/TRBV12-4	18
CASSLEGKGGRYEQYF	few	TRBV4-2	16
CASSLASGGGTEAFF	-	TRBV7-9	15
CAWRRQGDYYGYTF	few	TRBV30	14
CSATPGGSTEAFF	-	TRBV20-1	13
CASLTSGVSTDTQYF	-	TRBV2	15
CASSVGGGDEQYF	-	TRBV9	13
CSAREDATNEKLFF	many	TRBV20-1	14
CASSLDGSQANIQYF	many	TRBV7-9	15
CSGEVTGNTLYF	few	TRBV29-1	12
CASSYAGLLSSYNSPLHF	few	TRBV12-3/TRBV12-4	18
CASSIWDRGTEQYF	-	TRBV19	14
CASSLNYGDLEELFF	few	TRBV11-2	15
CSARVGGFLYGYTF	many	TRBV20-1	14
CASSPRRSERYF	-	TRBV28	12